This T cell receptor beta chain was sequenced during a study of OX40 agonist ivuxolimab in advanced cancers. Across the study: Prior therapy, whether anti-PD-1, anti-PD-L1 or anti-CTLA-4, was allowed, and 30% to 40% had some. Study conclusions and caveats: Low normalized T-cell clonal expansion also characterized some of the nonresponders.

V lost 4 bases, J lost 2 bases, and 14 bases lay in between. The CDR3 sequence is 15 residues long. Germline loops: CDR1 SGHNT, CDR2 YYREEE (reference sequence). As concerns this clone: Its antigen is still unknown.

Clones were read by immunoSEQ multiplex PCR, and TCRdb kept only the in-frame ones, dropping some. This table has more than 75,000 clones, around 87% appearing once. Material: CD4+ or CD8+ T cells sorted from blood, obtained in a trial of the OX40 agonist ivuxolimab. This receptor was taken from an adult with an advanced solid tumor such as melanoma, head and neck, liver or kidney cancer. The V call is TRBV5-4, the J call TRBJ2-3; D not resolved. CDR3 nucleotides: TGTGCCAGCAGCAAACCAGGACCCGCCACAGATACGCAGTATTTT. It encodes CASSKPGPATDTQYF. Full variable domain (remainder filled in from reference TRBV5-4 and TRBJ2-3): ETGVTQSPTHLIKTRGQQVTLRCSSQSGHNTVSWYQQALGQGPQFIFQYYREEENGRGNFPPRFSGLQFPNYSSELNVNALELDDSALYLCASSKPGPATDTQYFGPGTRLTVL.